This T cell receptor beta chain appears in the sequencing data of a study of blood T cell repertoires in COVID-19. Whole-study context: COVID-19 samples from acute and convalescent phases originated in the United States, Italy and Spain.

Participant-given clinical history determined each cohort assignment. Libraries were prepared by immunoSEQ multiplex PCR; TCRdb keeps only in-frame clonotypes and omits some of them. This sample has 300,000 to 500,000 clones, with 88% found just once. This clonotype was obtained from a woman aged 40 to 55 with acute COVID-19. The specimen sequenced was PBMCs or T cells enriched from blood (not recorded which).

In nucleotides, the CDR3 is TGTGCCAGCAGCCTTGGACAGGACACCGGGGAGCTGTTTTTT. This codes for CASSLGQDTGELFF. V gene TRBV14 combines with J gene TRBJ2-2, with 7 nucleotides matching TRBD1. The V gene end was trimmed by 4 bases and the J gene end by 3 bases; junction bases not matched to a gene: 2. Germline V gives CDR1 SGHDN, CDR2 FVKESK. There are 14 residues in the CDR3.